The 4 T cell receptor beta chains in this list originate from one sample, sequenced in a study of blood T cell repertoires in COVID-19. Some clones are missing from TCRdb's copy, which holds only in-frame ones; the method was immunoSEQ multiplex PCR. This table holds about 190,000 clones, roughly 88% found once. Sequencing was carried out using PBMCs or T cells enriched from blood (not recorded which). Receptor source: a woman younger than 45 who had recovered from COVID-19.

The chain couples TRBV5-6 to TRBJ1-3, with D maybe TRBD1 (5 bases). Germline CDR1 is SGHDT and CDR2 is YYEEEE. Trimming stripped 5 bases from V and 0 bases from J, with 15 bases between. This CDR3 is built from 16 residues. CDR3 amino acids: CASSRGHLSSGNTIYF. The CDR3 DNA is TGTGCCAGCAGTCGCGGACACCTGAGCTCTGGAAACACCATATATTTT.

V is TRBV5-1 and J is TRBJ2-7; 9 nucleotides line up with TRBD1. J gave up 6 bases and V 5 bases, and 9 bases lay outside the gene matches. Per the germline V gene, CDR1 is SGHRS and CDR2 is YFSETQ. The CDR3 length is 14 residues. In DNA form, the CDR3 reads TGCGCCAGCAGGGGGGGACAGGGATCTGTCGAGCAGTACTTC. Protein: CASRGGQGSVEQYF.

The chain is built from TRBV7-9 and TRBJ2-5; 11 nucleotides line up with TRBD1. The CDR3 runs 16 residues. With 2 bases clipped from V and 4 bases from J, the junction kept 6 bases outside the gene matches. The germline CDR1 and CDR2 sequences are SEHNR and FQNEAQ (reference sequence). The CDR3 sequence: CASSLPDRGRLETQYF. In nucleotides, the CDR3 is TGTGCCAGCAGCTTACCGGACAGGGGGCGGTTAGAGACCCAGTACTTC.

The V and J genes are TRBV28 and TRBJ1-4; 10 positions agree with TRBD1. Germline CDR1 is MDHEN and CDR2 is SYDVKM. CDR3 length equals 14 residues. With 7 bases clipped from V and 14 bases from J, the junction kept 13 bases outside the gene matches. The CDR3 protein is CASTARQGARDLFF. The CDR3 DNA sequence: TGTGCCAGCACCGCCCGACAGGGGGCCAGAGATCTGTTTTTT.